The 10 T cell receptor beta chains below come from one sample, sequenced in a study of T cells in Graves' hyperthyroidism and ophthalmopathy. Amplified TCR beta CDR3 regions came from RNA transcripts. The HTBI primer set drove a first-round RT-PCR of the TCR CDR3. TCRdb reanalysed the multiplex PCR reads using MiXCR and keeps one entry per CDR3 protein. The repertoire includes roughly 570,000 distinct CDR3 sequences, around 14% of them detected once, and less than 9.5% sits in the top ten. Material for sequencing was blood. Receptor source: a young woman with Graves' hyperthyroidism.

This clonotype was picked up a small number of times. The V gene is TRBV6-2 or TRBV6-3, the J gene TRBJ1-2; D remains ambiguous. CDR3 length: 14 residues. Germline CDR1 reads MNHEY; CDR2 reads SVGEGT. Trimming removed 6 bases from V and 4 bases from J, with 15 bases in between. The CDR3 DNA is TGTGCCAGCAGCAACCCCGGTGGCTCCTATGGCTACACCTTC. Encoded protein: CASSNPGGSYGYTF.

V and J are TRBV12-3 or TRBV12-4 and TRBJ2-1; 11 bases align to TRBD2. The CDR3 is made up of 16 amino acids. With V trimmed by 2 bases and J by 6 bases, 6 bases remained unmatched. CDR3 in amino acids: CASSLSTSGSGNEQFF. CDR3 coding DNA: TGTGCCAGCAGTTTAAGTACTAGCGGGAGTGGCAATGAGCAGTTCTTC.

This clonotype showed up many times. V gene TRBV20-1 combines with J gene TRBJ2-3; 9 nucleotides align to TRBD1. CDR1 and CDR2 (germline): DFQATT, SNEGSKA (reference sequence). Germline trimming cut 5 bases from V and 4 bases from J; bases unmatched to any gene: 10. The CDR3 has 15 residues. DNA of the CDR3: TGCAGTGCTGGGAGACAGGGGGGAGTTCCAGATACGCAGTATTTT. As protein: CSAGRQGGVPDTQYF.

This clonotype was detected ten times or more. The CDR3 nucleotides read TGTGCCAGCAGCTTATCGATATCCTACAATGAGCAGTTCTTC. It yields the protein CASSLSISYNEQFF. The rearrangement joins TRBV7-2 to TRBJ2-1; no firm D call. CDR3 length: 14 amino acids. Per the germline V gene, CDR1 is SGHTA and CDR2 is FQGNSA. V gave up 2 bases and J gave up 1 base, with 6 bases separating them.

The chain couples TRBV11-2 to TRBJ2-1; 13 nucleotides agree with TRBD2. CDR1 is SGHAT and CDR2 is FQNNGV in the germline V gene. V lost 5 bases, J lost 4 bases, and 5 bases stayed unmatched. The CDR3 totals 16 residues. CDR3 region: CASSPGTSGMYNEQFF. The CDR3 DNA is TGTGCCAGCAGCCCCGGGACTAGCGGGATGTACAATGAGCAGTTCTTC. Complete variable domain (other parts from reference TRBV11-2 and TRBJ2-1): EAGVAQSPRYKIIEKRQSVAFWCNPISGHATLYWYQQILGQGPKLLIQFQNNGVVDDSQLPKDRFSAERLKGVDSTLKIQPAKLEDSAVYLCASSPGTSGMYNEQFFGPGTRLTVL.

This clonotype turned up a few times. The chain is built from TRBV20-1 and TRBJ2-1; TRBD2 is a possible D gene (5 bases). The CDR3 runs 16 residues. V was shortened by 7 bases and J by 0 bases, with 19 bases between the two germline ends. CDR1 DFQATT and CDR2 SNEGSKA come from the germline V gene (reference sequence). The CDR3 sequence: CSELGPSRSSYNEQFF. CDR3 in DNA: TGCAGTGAATTGGGTCCTAGCAGAAGCTCCTACAATGAGCAGTTCTTC.

The rearrangement uses TRBV5-1 and TRBJ1-2; D is unclear. The ends were cut back, 0 bases at V and 4 bases at J, with 10 bases in the middle. The CDR3 has 14 residues. Germline loops: CDR1 SGHRS, CDR2 YFSETQ. The CDR3 bases are TGCGCCAGCAGCTTGGGTCCGCGGAGCTATGGCTACACCTTC. It translates to CASSLGPRSYGYTF.

This clonotype was counted ten times or more. The CDR3 coding sequence is TGTGCCAGCAGTTTTTCCGATCAGCCCCAGCATTTT. Translated, it gives CASSFSDQPQHF. V gene TRBV12-3 or TRBV12-4 combines with J gene TRBJ1-5; D gene unclear. The CDR3 totals 12 residues. V lost 3 bases and J 5 bases, leaving 5 bases between the germline ends.

This clonotype was seen many times. V gene TRBV9 combines with J gene TRBJ2-1; D unresolved. V was cut by 4 bases and J by 8 bases, with 19 bases left in between. This CDR3 has 15 residues. CDR1 SGDLS and CDR2 YYNGEE come from the germline V gene. CDR3 in DNA: TGTGCCAGCAGCTTCCCCTCTGCCTTCTCGGATGAGCAGTTCTTC. Amino acids: CASSFPSAFSDEQFF.

This clonotype was seen at least ten times. The chain recombines TRBV7-2 with TRBJ2-7; the match to TRBD2 covers 7 bases. Germline V gene lookup returns CDR1 SGHTA and CDR2 FQGNSA. V lost 5 bases to trimming and J lost 1 base; unmatched junction nucleotides: 17. This CDR3 spans 18 amino acids. The CDR3: CASSPIQSSGFLSYEQYF. The CDR3 nucleotides are TGTGCCAGCAGCCCCATTCAGTCTAGCGGATTCCTATCCTACGAGCAGTACTTC.